This TCR beta chain was identified in a study of T cell responses to AZD1222 COVID-19 vaccine. Study results and limitations: Compared with day 0, the breadth and depth of the Spike-specific TCR repertoire rose significantly after two doses of AZD1222.

Method: immunoSEQ multiplex PCR; TCRdb's copy keeps in-frame clones and lacks some. The sample includes 130,000 or so clones, just over 90% of them seen just once. In the case of this clone: Its antigen is undetermined.

Material: peripheral blood, obtained on day 0 of AZD1222 vaccination. The receptor was isolated from an adult in good health.

The CDR3 coding sequence is TGTGCCAGCAGCTTAGCGGCAGGGATTGGTGGAAATGAGCAGTTCTTC. It specifies CASSLAAGIGGNEQFF. The rearrangement joins TRBV7-9 to TRBJ2-1; D possibly corresponds to TRBD1 (5 bases). The CDR3 runs 16 residues. Trimming removed 0 bases at V and 7 bases at J, with 16 bases between. From germline, CDR1 is SEHNR and CDR2 FQNEAQ (reference sequence).